This T cell receptor (beta chain) was retrieved from a study of blood T cell repertoires in COVID-19. Germline V lookup: CDR1 MDHEN, CDR2 SYDVKM. The CDR3 loop spans 14 amino acids. Trimming cost V 5 bases and J 5 bases; bases outside gene matches: 8. The table came from immunoSEQ multiplex PCR; TCRdb's copy has only in-frame clones and leaves some out. Found here are about 370,000 clones, approximately 89% of them singletons; the top ten hold about 10%. The receptor comes from a woman aged 25 to 39 with COVID-19, enrolled during active disease. The chain combines TRBV28 with TRBJ2-7, with 8 bases that match TRBD1. Source material: peripheral blood. The CDR3 region is CASSNPDRDHEQYF. The CDR3 DNA follows: TGTGCCAGCAGTAACCCGGACAGGGACCACGAGCAGTACTTC.